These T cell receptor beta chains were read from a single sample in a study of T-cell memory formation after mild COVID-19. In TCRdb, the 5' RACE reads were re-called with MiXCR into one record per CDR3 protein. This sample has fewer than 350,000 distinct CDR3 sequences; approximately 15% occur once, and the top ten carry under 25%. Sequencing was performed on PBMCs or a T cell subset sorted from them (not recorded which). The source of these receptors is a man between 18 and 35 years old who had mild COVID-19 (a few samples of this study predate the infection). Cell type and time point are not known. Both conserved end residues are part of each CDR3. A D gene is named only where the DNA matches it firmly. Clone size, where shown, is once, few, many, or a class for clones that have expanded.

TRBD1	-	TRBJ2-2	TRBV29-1	TGCAGCGTCCCGAAAGATAAACAGGGGGTGGACCCCGGGGAGCTGTTTTTT	CSVPKDKQGVDPGELFF
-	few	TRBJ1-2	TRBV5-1	TGCGCCAGCAGCTTGAGCGTCGTAAGGGACACCTTTGGCTACACCTTC	CASSLSVVRDTFGYTF
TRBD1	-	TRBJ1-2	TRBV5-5	TGTGCCAGCAGCCATCAAACAGGGGTTAACTATGGCTACACCTTC	CASSHQTGVNYGYTF
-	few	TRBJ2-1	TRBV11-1	TGTGCCAGCAGCTCTCCGGGACGGGGAAATGAGCAGTTCTTC	CASSSPGRGNEQFF
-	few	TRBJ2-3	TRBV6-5	TGTGCCAGCAGATACGGGACGGCGAATGCGGATACGCAGTATTTT	CASRYGTANADTQYF
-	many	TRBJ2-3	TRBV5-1	TGCGCCAGCAGCTTTACGCAGGGCGGGATGAATACGCAGTATTTT	CASSFTQGGMNTQYF
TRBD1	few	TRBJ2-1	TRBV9	TGTGCCAGCAGCCTTACAGGGGGCCAAGGAAATGAGCAGTTCTTC	CASSLTGGQGNEQFF
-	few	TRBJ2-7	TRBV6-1	TGTGCCAGCAGGCGGGATGGGGGAAACGAGCAGTACTTC	CASRRDGGNEQYF
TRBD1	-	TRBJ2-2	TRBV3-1	TGTGCCAGCAGATTCACCGGGACAGCGAACACCGGGGAGCTGTTTTTT	CASRFTGTANTGELFF
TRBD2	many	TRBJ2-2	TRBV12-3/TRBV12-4	TGTGCCAGCAGTGCCGCGACTTTGCGGGGGGGCCTCGGCGGGGAGCTGTTTTTT	CASSAATLRGGLGGELFF
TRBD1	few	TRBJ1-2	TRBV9	TGTGCCAGCGCACAGGGGTCTGATGGCTACACCTTC	CASAQGSDGYTF
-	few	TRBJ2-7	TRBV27	TGTGCCAGCAGTTGGGGGGTTCAGGGCTCCTACGAGCAGTACTTC	CASSWGVQGSYEQYF
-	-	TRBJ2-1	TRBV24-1	TGTGCCACCAGTGACTCAGACAGCGACTACAATGAGCAGTTCTTC	CATSDSDSDYNEQFF
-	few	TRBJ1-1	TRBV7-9	TGTGCCAGCAGCTTAGTCGATGAAGGGGGCACTGAAGCTTTCTTT	CASSLVDEGGTEAFF
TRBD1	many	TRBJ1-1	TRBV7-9	TGTGCCAGCAGCTTGGGGACAGCGAACACTGAAGCTTTCTTT	CASSLGTANTEAFF
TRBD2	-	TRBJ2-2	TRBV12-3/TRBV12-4	TGTGCCAGCAGTTCACCCTGGGGGGGGGACACCGGGGAGCTGTTTTTT	CASSSPWGGDTGELFF
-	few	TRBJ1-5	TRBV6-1	TGTGCCAGCAGTGAACCCCCCGGGGTTTGGAGCAATCAGCCCCAGCATTTT	CASSEPPGVWSNQPQHF
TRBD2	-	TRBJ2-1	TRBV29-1	TGCAGCGTTGCCGGGGGGGAGCTCTCCTACAATGAGCAGTTCTTC	CSVAGGELSYNEQFF
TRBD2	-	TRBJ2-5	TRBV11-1	TGTGCCAGCAGCTCGGGACTAGCGGGGGGGAAGTACCAAGAGACCCAGTACTTC	CASSSGLAGGKYQETQYF
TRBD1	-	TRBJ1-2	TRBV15	TGTGCCACCAGCAGAGAAGGACAGGAAGCCAACTATGGCTACACCTTC	CATSREGQEANYGYTF
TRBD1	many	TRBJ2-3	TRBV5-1	TGCGCCAGCAGCTTATTAACAGGGGTCGGCACAGATACGCAGTATTTT	CASSLLTGVGTDTQYF
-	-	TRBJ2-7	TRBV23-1	TGCGCCAGCAGTCAATTAATACACGCGAGCTCCTACGAGCAGTACTTC	CASSQLIHASSYEQYF
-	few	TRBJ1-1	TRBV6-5	TGTGCCAGCAGTTACGGCGGCAGGCACACTGAAGCTTTCTTT	CASSYGGRHTEAFF
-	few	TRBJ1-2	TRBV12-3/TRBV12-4	TGTGCCAGCAGCCCAAGTGTCGGGGGACCTGGCTACACCTTC	CASSPSVGGPGYTF
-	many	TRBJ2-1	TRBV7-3	TGTGCCAGCAGCACCAGACGGTTACTACCCAGGGGAAACTCCTACAATGAGCAGTTCTTC	CASSTRRLLPRGNSYNEQFF
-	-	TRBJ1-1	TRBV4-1	TGCGCCAGCAGCCAAAGTCCGCTGTTGAACACTGAAGCTTTCTTT	CASSQSPLLNTEAFF
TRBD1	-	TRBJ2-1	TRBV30	TGTGCCTGGAGTCTTTACAGGGGAGAGCAGTTCTTC	CAWSLYRGEQFF
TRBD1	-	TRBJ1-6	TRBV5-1	TGCGCCAGCAGCTTGCAGGGGGCGAGTTCACCCCTCCACTTT	CASSLQGASSPLHF
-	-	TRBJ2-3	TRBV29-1	TGCAGCGCATACTCGGGACACAGCACAGATACGCAGTATTTT	CSAYSGHSTDTQYF
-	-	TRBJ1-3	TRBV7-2	TGTGCCAGCAGCTTAGGATCAGGGAACGGAAACACCATATATTTT	CASSLGSGNGNTIYF
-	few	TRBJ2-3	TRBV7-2	TGTGCCAGCAGCTTGATAGGCAGACCCACTGATACGCAGTATTTT	CASSLIGRPTDTQYF
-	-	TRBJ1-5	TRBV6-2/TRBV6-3	TGTGCCAGCAGTTGGGCGGGCACGAACAATCAGCCCCAGCATTTT	CASSWAGTNNQPQHF
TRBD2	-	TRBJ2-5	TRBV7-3	TGTGCCAGCAGCTTAGGTCCCCTAGCGGGGCTAGAGACCCAGTACTTC	CASSLGPLAGLETQYF